This TCR beta chain was captured in a study of blood T cell repertoires in COVID-19. Study overall: Some COVID-19 samples were acute and others convalescent; all came from the United States, Italy and Spain. T cells, B-cell-depleted T cells, or PBMCs supplied cDNA or gDNA.

The CDR3 runs 13 residues. With 2 bases removed from V and 4 bases from J, the gap between germline ends came to 8 bases. Germline V lookup: CDR1 SNHLY, CDR2 FYNNEI. Authors' processing steps: From reference gene primer amplification, estimates of nucleated cell counts were derived. Clones were read by immunoSEQ multiplex PCR, and TCRdb kept only the in-frame ones, dropping some. D and trimming come from the DNA, and the V and J calls and clone size come from that table. The sample includes more than 90,000 clones, roughly 90% of them seen just once. The sample comprised peripheral blood. The chain couples TRBV2 to TRBJ1-2; D not resolved. This receptor was identified in a human donor in a cohort sampled during active COVID-19. The CDR3: CASSENGFYGYTF. The DNA of the CDR3 is TGTGCCAGCAGTGAAAATGGCTTCTATGGCTACACCTTC.